The clone carrying this T cell receptor beta chain was picked up one time. Its antigen is unidentified. Each sorted subset replicate got 200 ng genomic DNA, around 29,000 genomes. The assay was immunoSEQ multiplex PCR, and TCRdb's table has in-frame clones only and misses some. The profile covers 1.5 million to 2.5 million clones, with 85% to 95% appearing a single time and approximately 1% taken by the ten largest. This entry comes from a study of shared clonotypes between healthy human individuals. Overall study: Contributing individuals were two females and a few males aged 18 to 49.

Deletions cut 7 bases from V and 1 base from J, with 10 bases between. The CDR3 runs to 13 residues. Germline V gene data show CDR1 as MNHEY and CDR2 as SVGAGI. Regarding the study as a whole: Clonotypes that were shared across a few donors made up approximately 5.1% of naive CD4 clonotypes.

In the naive CD8 group, cells lacked CD45RO and were positively selected for CCR7, so terminally differentiated effector memory CD45RA+ cells were left out. The study drew its donors from healthy HIV-negative adults without recent acute infections or vaccinations. This sequence joins TRBV6-5 and TRBJ1-1, with a tentative D call TRBD1 (5 bases). The sequenced material came from naive CD8+ T cells sorted from blood. This receptor was identified in a man between 18 and 35 years old in good health. The CDR3 DNA sequence: TGTGCCAGCATAGGCGGGACGAACACTGAAGCTTTCTTT. It is translated as CASIGGTNTEAFF.